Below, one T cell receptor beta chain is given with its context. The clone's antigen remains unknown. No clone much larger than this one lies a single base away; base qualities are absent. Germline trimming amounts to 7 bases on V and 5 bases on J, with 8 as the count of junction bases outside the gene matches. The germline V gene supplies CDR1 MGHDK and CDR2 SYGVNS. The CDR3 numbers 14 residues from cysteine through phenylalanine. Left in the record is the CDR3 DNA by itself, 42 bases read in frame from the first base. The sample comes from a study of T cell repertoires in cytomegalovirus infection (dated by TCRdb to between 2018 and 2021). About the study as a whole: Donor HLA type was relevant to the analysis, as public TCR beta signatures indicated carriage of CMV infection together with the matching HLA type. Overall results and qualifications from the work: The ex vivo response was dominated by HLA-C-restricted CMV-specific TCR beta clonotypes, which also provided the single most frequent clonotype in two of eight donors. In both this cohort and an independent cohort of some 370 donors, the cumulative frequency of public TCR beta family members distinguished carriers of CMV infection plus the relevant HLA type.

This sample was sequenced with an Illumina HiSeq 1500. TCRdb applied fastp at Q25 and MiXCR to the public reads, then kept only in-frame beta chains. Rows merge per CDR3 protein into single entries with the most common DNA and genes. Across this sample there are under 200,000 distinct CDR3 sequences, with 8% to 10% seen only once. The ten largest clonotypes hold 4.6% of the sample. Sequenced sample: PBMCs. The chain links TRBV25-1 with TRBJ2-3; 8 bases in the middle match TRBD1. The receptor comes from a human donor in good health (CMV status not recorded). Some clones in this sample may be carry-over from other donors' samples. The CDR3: CASNGQGRVDTQYF. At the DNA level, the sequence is TGTGCCAGCAACGGACAGGGCCGGGTAGATACGCAGTATTTT.